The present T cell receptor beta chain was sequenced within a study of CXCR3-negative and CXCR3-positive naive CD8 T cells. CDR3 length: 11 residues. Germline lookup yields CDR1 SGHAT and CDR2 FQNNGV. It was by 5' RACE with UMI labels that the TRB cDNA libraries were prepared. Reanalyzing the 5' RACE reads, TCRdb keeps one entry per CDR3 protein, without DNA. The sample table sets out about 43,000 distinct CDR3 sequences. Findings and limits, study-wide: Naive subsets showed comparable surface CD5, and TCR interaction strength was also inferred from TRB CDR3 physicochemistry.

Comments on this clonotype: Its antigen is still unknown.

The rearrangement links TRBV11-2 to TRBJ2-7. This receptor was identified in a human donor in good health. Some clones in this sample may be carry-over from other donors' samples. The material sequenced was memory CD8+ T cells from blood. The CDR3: CASSSALEQYF. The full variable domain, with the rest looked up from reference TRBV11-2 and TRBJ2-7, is EAGVAQSPRYKIIEKRQSVAFWCNPISGHATLYWYQQILGQGPKLLIQFQNNGVVDDSQLPKDRFSAERLKGVDSTLKIQPAKLEDSAVYLCASSSALEQYFGPGTRLTVT.